Presented here are 4 T cell receptor beta chains from one specimen sequenced in a study of T-cell memory formation after mild COVID-19. Each CDR3 protein is one row after TCRdb ran MiXCR on the 5' RACE reads. The repertoire has 350,000 to 450,000 distinct CDR3 sequences, 24% of them found once; the top ten carry 8.5% to 9%. The sequenced sample consisted of PBMCs or a T cell subset sorted from them (not recorded which). The receptor source for this set is an adult woman who had mild COVID-19 (a few samples of this study predate the infection). Cell type and time point are not known.

This clonotype has a handful of counts. The V and J genes are TRBV12-3 or TRBV12-4 and TRBJ2-7; TRBD1 aligns across 7 bases. J gave up 5 bases and V 3 bases, and 7 bases lay outside the gene matches. The CDR3 contains 14 residues. Written as DNA, the CDR3 is TGTGCCAGCAGTTTGACAGGGAAAACCCACGAGCAGTACTTC. This sequence encodes CASSLTGKTHEQYF.

The chain combines TRBV24-1 with TRBJ2-5, with D possibly matching TRBD2 (5 bases). Germline V gene sequence: CDR1 KGHDR, CDR2 SFDVKD. Trimming removed 9 bases from V and 5 bases from J, with 15 bases in between. CDR3 size: 13 residues. The CDR3 DNA follows: TGTGCCACCTCTCCGCGGCAGCGGGAGACCCAGTACTTC. Its translation: CATSPRQRETQYF.

This clonotype was detected only a few times. The chain recombines TRBV20-1 with TRBJ2-5; 7 bases match TRBD1. J was trimmed by 5 bases and V by 3 bases; bases with no gene match: 12. CDR1 DFQATT and CDR2 SNEGSKA come from the germline V gene (reference sequence). There are 15 residues in the CDR3. CDR3 sequence (DNA): TGCAGTGCTAGCCACTATGACAGGGCGTTGGAGACCCAGTACTTC. Residues: CSASHYDRALETQYF.

V usage is TRBV2 and J usage is TRBJ1-2; 9 nucleotides align to TRBD1. V was pared by 8 bases and J by 4 bases, with 5 bases of the junction left unmatched. Germline assignment: CDR1 SNHLY and CDR2 FYNNEI. The CDR3 is 13 residues long. This CDR3 is CASGQGFSYGYTF. Written as DNA, the CDR3 is TGTGCCAGCGGACAGGGGTTCAGCTATGGCTACACCTTC. The full variable domain, in which reference TRBV2 and TRBJ1-2 provide the parts outside the CDR3, is EPEVTQTPSHQVTQMGQEVILRCVPISNHLYFYWYRQILGQKVEFLVSFYNNEISEKSEIFDDQFSVERPDGSNFTLKIRSTKLEDSAMYFCASGQGFSYGYTFGSGTRLTVV.